This T cell receptor beta chain was captured in a study of OX40 agonist ivuxolimab in advanced cancers. Study-wide points: At 0.1 to 3.0 mg/kg, CD4+ and CD8+ blood T cells expanded clonally by week 6.

Only in-frame clones appear in the TCRdb table, and some are missing; sequencing was by immunoSEQ multiplex PCR. The data show about 40,000 clones, roughly 89% seen once. Looked up from germline, CDR1 is MNHEY and CDR2 is SMNVEV (reference sequence). The CDR3 totals 14 residues. V dropped 2 bases and J dropped 4 bases, with 6 bases sitting between them. On this clone itself: Its specificity is not known.

The sequences come from CD4+ or CD8+ T cells sorted from blood, collected in a trial of the OX40 agonist ivuxolimab. The receptor was isolated from an adult with an advanced solid tumor such as melanoma, head and neck, liver or kidney cancer. The V call is TRBV27, the J call TRBJ1-6; D is undetermined. The CDR3 bases are TGTGCCAGCAGTTTACAAGTTTATAATTCACCCCTCCACTTT. Translation: CASSLQVYNSPLHF.